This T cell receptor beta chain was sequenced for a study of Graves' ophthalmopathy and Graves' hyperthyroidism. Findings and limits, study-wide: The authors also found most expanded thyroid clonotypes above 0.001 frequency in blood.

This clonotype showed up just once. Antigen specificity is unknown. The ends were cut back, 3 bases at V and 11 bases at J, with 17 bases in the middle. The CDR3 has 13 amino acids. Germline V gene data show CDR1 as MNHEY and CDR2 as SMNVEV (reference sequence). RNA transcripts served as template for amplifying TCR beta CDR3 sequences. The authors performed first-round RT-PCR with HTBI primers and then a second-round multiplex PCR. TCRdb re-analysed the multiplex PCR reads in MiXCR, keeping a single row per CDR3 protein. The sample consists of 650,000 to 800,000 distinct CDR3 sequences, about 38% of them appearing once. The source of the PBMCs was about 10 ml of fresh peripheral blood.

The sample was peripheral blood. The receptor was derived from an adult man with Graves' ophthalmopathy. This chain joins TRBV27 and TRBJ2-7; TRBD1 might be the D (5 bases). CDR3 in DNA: TGTGCCAGCAGTTTCCAGGGTGACGGTGAGGAGTACTTC. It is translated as CASSFQGDGEEYF.